A single sample is the source of the 14 T cell receptor beta chains below, sequenced in a study of monozygotic twins with inflammatory bowel disease (dated by TCRdb to 2018 to 2020). Library preparation employed 5' RACE. Data came from an Illumina HiSeq 2500. The reads went through TCRdb reprocessing, and each CDR3 protein sequence gets one entry with no DNA. This sample's table contains more than 350,000 distinct CDR3 sequences. 2% to 2.5% of the sample is taken by the ten largest. Sequenced material: blood. The source of these receptors is a human donor with ulcerative colitis or Crohn's disease, or a healthy co-twin of an affected twin (not recorded which).

The chain carries TRBV12-3 or TRBV12-4 and TRBJ1-1; TCRdb names TRBD1, which stays unverified in the absence of DNA. This CDR3 has 13 amino acids. The CDR3 spells CASRLGANTEAFF.

V is TRBV5-1 and J is TRBJ2-2; TCRdb indicates TRBD2, and absent DNA this call remains unverified. The CDR3 has 16 amino acids. From germline, CDR1 is SGHRS and CDR2 YFSETQ. CDR3 sequence reads: CASSMGLAAATGELFF.

The V and J genes are TRBV7-9 and TRBJ1-5; there is no DNA to check the TCRdb D call of TRBD1. This CDR3 comprises 13 residues. Germline assignment: CDR1 SEHNR and CDR2 FQNEAQ (reference sequence). The CDR3 sequence is CASSLGQDQPQHF.

The V gene is TRBV29-1, the J gene TRBJ2-3; TCRdb designates TRBD1, a call that cannot be tested without DNA. CDR1 and CDR2 (germline): SQVTM, ANQGSEA. The length of the CDR3 is 14 residues. CDR3 sequence reads: CSVQGTSSTDTQYF.

The chain has TRBV11-2 and TRBJ2-5; TCRdb calls TRBD1, which cannot be checked without DNA. Germline V gene lookup returns CDR1 SGHAT and CDR2 FQNNGV. This CDR3 region has 18 residues. CDR3 region: CASSSGLWLAGLGGTQYF.

This chain connects TRBV28 to TRBJ1-1; TCRdb designates TRBD1, a call that cannot be tested without DNA. The germline CDR1 and CDR2 sequences are MDHEN and SYDVKM. The CDR3 is 15 residues long. CDR3 sequence reads: CASSLYRGMNTEAFF.

The rearrangement links TRBV24-1 to TRBJ2-1. This CDR3 spans 16 amino acids. The germline V gene has CDR1 KGHDR and CDR2 SFDVKD. CDR3 sequence reads: CATSDSSGSGYNEQFF.

This chain uses TRBV7-2 with TRBJ1-4. Looked up from germline, CDR1 is SGHTA and CDR2 is FQGNSA. This CDR3 comprises 15 residues. The CDR3 is CASSLGEGIWEKLFF.

The rearrangement links TRBV7-3 to TRBJ2-3. Germline lookup yields CDR1 SGHTA and CDR2 FQGTGA. This CDR3 is 14 amino acids long. CDR3 in amino acids: CASSLQASTDTQYF.

The CDR3 sequence is CSVDRQTHNEQFF. The chain employs TRBV29-1 and TRBJ2-1. Germline values: CDR1 SQVTM, CDR2 ANQGSEA. The CDR3 consists of 13 residues.

This chain links TRBV7-2 with TRBJ2-5; TCRdb returns TRBD1, unconfirmable since there is no DNA. The CDR3 contains 13 residues. Germline loops: CDR1 SGHTA, CDR2 FQGNSA. The CDR3 here is CASSLQGAETQYF.

The V call is TRBV5-6, the J call TRBJ1-1. Germline V gene lookup returns CDR1 SGHDT and CDR2 YYEEEE. This CDR3 is 13 amino acids long. The CDR3 is CASSMNRNTEAFF.

This chain connects TRBV11-2 to TRBJ2-3; TCRdb picks TRBD2, but there is no DNA to check that call. CDR3 length: 14 residues. Germline V gene sequence: CDR1 SGHAT, CDR2 FQNNGV. CDR3 sequence: CASGTSGRTDTQYF.

The genes are TRBV12-3 or TRBV12-4 and TRBJ2-3; TCRdb selects TRBD2, and the lack of DNA leaves this call unchecked. This CDR3 is built from 15 residues. The CDR3 is CASRAGGPGTDTQYF.